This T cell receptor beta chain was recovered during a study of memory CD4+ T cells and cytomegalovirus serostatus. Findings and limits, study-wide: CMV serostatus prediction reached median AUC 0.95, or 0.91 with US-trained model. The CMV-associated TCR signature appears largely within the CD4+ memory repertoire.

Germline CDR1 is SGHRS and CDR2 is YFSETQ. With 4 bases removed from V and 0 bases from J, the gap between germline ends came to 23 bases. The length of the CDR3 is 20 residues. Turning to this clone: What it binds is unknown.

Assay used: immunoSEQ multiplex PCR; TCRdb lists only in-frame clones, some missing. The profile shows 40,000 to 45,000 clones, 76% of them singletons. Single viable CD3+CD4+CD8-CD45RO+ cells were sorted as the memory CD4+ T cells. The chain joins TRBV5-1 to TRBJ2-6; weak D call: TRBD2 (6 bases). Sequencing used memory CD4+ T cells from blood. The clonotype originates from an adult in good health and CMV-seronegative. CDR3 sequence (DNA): TGCGCCAGCAGCCCCAAGGAGGGTGGCAGGTTGAGCTCTGGGGCCAACGTCCTGACTTTC. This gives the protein CASSPKEGGRLSSGANVLTF.